Following are 22 T cell receptor beta chains from one sample sequenced in a study of CD8+CD57+ T cells in acquired aplastic anemia. TCR beta VDJ combinations and CDR3 sequences were profiled from genomic DNA. MiXCR, applied by TCRdb to the reads, yields one record per CDR3 protein. Found here are about 150,000 distinct CDR3 sequences, roughly 45% of them singletons; the top ten hold roughly 2.9%. CD8+CD57+ cell expansion, shown by flow cytometry, had occurred in the patients selected for sequencing. The sequenced material came from sorted CD4+, CD8+, or CD8+CD57+ T cells (not recorded which) from PBMCs. The source of these receptors is a human donor with aplastic anemia.

The chain carries TRBV7-9 and TRBJ1-2; possible D gene TRBD1, 5 bases. Germline lookup yields CDR1 SEHNR and CDR2 FQNEAQ (reference sequence). V was cut by 2 bases and J by 9 bases, with 10 bases left in between. This CDR3 contains 12 residues. In DNA form, the CDR3 reads TGTGCCAGCAGCTTAAGCGGGGCGCGCTACACCTTC. It specifies CASSLSGARYTF.

There are many counts of this clonotype. V usage is TRBV7-3 and J usage is TRBJ2-1; D might be TRBD2 (5 bases). V was clipped by 5 bases and J by 5 bases, with 10 bases between them. The CDR3 consists of 13 residues. Germline lookup yields CDR1 SGHTA and CDR2 FQGTGA. The DNA for the CDR3 is TGTGCCAGCAGCCAGGACGGGGACAATGAGCAGTTCTTC. Residues: CASSQDGDNEQFF.

This clonotype was recorded many times. The gene calls are TRBV9 and TRBJ1-2; the D gene is possibly TRBD1 (5 bases). V lost 4 bases to trimming and J lost 1 base, with 17 bases between them. From germline, CDR1 is SGDLS and CDR2 YYNGEE. CDR3 length: 16 residues. CDR3 region: CASSSRGTDYNYGYTF. The CDR3 nucleotides read TGTGCCAGCAGCTCCCGGGGGACGGACTATAACTATGGCTACACCTTC.

The sample holds a few counts of this clonotype. This may come from a read error, since a much larger clone is one base off. The chain employs TRBV14 and TRBJ2-5; a possible D gene is TRBD1 (5 bases). CDR3 length: 15 residues. Germline values: CDR1 SGHDN, CDR2 FVKESK. The CDR3 region is CVSSQGPTRWETQYF. CDR3 in DNA: TGTGTCAGCAGCCAGGGCCCCACGCGGTGGGAGACCCAGTACTTC.

There are many counts of this clonotype. The CDR3 reads CASFGQRPYGYTF. The CDR3 DNA sequence: TGTGCCAGCTTCGGACAGAGGCCCTATGGCTACACCTTC. The chain combines TRBV12-3 or TRBV12-4 with TRBJ1-2, with D maybe TRBD1 (6 bases). CDR3 length: 13 amino acids. V was trimmed by 8 bases and J by 4 bases, leaving 14 bases between them.

J is TRBJ1-1 and V is TRBV19, with D uncertain. CDR3 length: 13 residues. Trimming removed 5 bases from V and 6 bases from J, with 13 bases in between. CDR1 LNHDA and CDR2 SQIVND come from the germline V gene (reference sequence). CDR3 nucleotides: TGTGCCAGTAGTGCCCCGGGGTTGGCTGAAGCTTTCTTT. Amino acid sequence: CASSAPGLAEAFF.

The J gene is TRBJ2-7, the V gene TRBV25-1, with 10 nucleotides matching TRBD2. The V segment lost 6 bases and the J segment 4 bases; nucleotides outside the gene matches: 6. The CDR3 loop spans 14 amino acids. Germline V gene data show CDR1 as MGHDK and CDR2 as SYGVNS. The CDR3 is CASSLGLAVYEQYF. Here the CDR3 DNA reads TGTGCCAGCAGCCTTGGACTAGCGGTTTACGAGCAGTACTTC.

This clonotype was seen only a few times. This sequence joins TRBV7-3 and TRBJ1-1; perhaps TRBD1 as D (5 bases). The ends were cut back, 3 bases at V and 7 bases at J, with 9 bases in the middle. The CDR3 spans 12 residues. The germline gives CDR1 SGHTA, CDR2 FQGTGA. CDR3 amino acids: CASSLTASEAFF. For the CDR3, the DNA is TGTGCCAGCAGCTTGACAGCTAGTGAAGCTTTCTTT.

V usage is TRBV7-2 and J usage is TRBJ2-1; 9 bases match TRBD2. The CDR3 consists of 13 residues. V shed 0 bases and J 11 bases; nucleotides not matched to a gene: 2. Germline V gene data show CDR1 as SGHTA and CDR2 as FQGNSA. Here the CDR3 reads CASSLALAGQQFF. For the CDR3, the DNA is TGTGCCAGCAGCTTAGCGCTAGCGGGGCAGCAGTTCTTC.

The V call is TRBV7-2, the J call TRBJ1-2; no clear D gene. Germline CDR1 is SGHTA and CDR2 is FQGNSA. This CDR3 comprises 14 residues. Trimming stripped 5 bases from V and 4 bases from J, with 14 bases between. DNA for the CDR3: TGTGCCAGCAGCACTACATTGTCCCGCTATGGCTACACCTTC. Amino acid sequence: CASSTTLSRYGYTF. The variable domain in full, completed from reference TRBV7-2 and TRBJ1-2, reads GAGVSQSPSNKVTEKGKDVELRCDPISGHTALYWYRQSLGQGLEFLIYFQGNSAPDKSGLPSDRFSAERTGGSVSTLTIQRTQQEDSAVYLCASSTTLSRYGYTFGSGTRLTVV.

The sample holds a few counts of this clonotype. The V call is TRBV6-1, the J call TRBJ1-4; 10 nucleotides line up with TRBD1. Trimming took 5 bases from V and 5 from J; bases not matched to a gene: 5. Germline CDR1 is MNHNS and CDR2 is SASEGT. The CDR3 covers 15 residues. In nucleotides, the CDR3 is TGTGCCAGCAGTCCAGGACAGGGGGTAAATGAAAAACTGTTTTTT. Translating gives CASSPGQGVNEKLFF.

The chain joins TRBV9 to TRBJ1-6; TRBD1 aligns across 8 bases. Unmatched junction bases numbered 11, after V lost 4 bases and J lost 11 bases. Germline CDR1 is SGDLS and CDR2 is YYNGEE. This CDR3 has 15 residues. CDR3 region: CASSPSEDRVTPLHF. The CDR3 nucleotides are TGTGCCAGCAGCCCGTCCGAGGACAGGGTCACACCCCTCCACTTT.

This chain uses TRBV29-1 with TRBJ2-2, with a possible D match to TRBD1 (5 bases). This CDR3 comprises 11 residues. Trimming removed 7 bases at V and 4 bases at J, with 7 bases between. Germline V gene lookup returns CDR1 SQVTM and CDR2 ANQGSEA. The CDR3 region has the DNA TGCAGCGGGGGCGGCACCGGGGAGCTGTTTTTT. Residues: CSGGGTGELFF.

V is TRBV24-1 and J is TRBJ2-7, with D unclear. Germline loops: CDR1 KGHDR, CDR2 SFDVKD. The CDR3 has 13 amino acids. V was cut by 5 bases and J by 3 bases, with 10 bases left in between. The CDR3 here is CATSGEPSYEQYF. The CDR3 region has the DNA TGTGCCACCAGTGGTGAACCGAGCTACGAGCAGTACTTC.

As concerns this clonotype: A much larger clone lies one base from this, so it may be a read error. V is TRBV20-1 and J is TRBJ1-4, with 8 bases aligning to TRBD1. The germline V gene has CDR1 DFQATT and CDR2 SNEGSKA (reference sequence). This CDR3 region has 19 residues. The V and J ends lost 3 bases and 0 bases, in that order; junction bases with no gene match: 15. Written as DNA, the CDR3 is TGCAGTGCTAGTCGCGACAGGGGAGGGGTTTGGGCAACTAATGAAAAACTGTTTTTT. Translating it yields CSASRDRGGVWATNEKLFF.

V and J are TRBV7-8 and TRBJ1-2, with D uncertain. Deletions cut 1 base from V and 8 bases from J, with 14 bases between. Germline V gene data show CDR1 as SGHVS and CDR2 as FQNEAQ. This CDR3 has 14 residues. Here the CDR3 DNA reads TGTGCCAGCAGCTTAGTTACAAGGGAGCTCGGCTACACCTTC. Protein product: CASSLVTRELGYTF.

This rearrangement joins TRBV5-6 to TRBJ1-2; tentatively, D is TRBD1 (5 bases). CDR3 length equals 13 residues. The germline gives CDR1 SGHDT, CDR2 YYEEEE. The V gene lost 3 bases and the J gene lost 3 bases, with 9 bases spanning the gap. Here the CDR3 DNA reads TGTGCCAGCAGCTCGGACACATACTATGGCTACACCTTC. This encodes CASSSDTYYGYTF.

Of note for this clonotype: At one end, the junction sequence differs from germline, possibly due to a read error. This CDR3 is CGSSQGIDTQYF. For the CDR3, the DNA is TGTGGCAGCAGCCAAGGAATAGATACGCAGTATTTT. V gene TRBV3-1 combines with J gene TRBJ2-3, with D hard to call. This CDR3 region has 12 residues. The V gene's germline CDR1 is LGHDT and CDR2 YNNKEL (reference sequence).

The table lists this clonotype with many counts. The J gene is TRBJ1-4, the V gene TRBV7-9; no clear D. V was cut by 4 bases and J by 0 bases, with 12 bases left in between. The CDR3 loop spans 16 amino acids. Germline V gene data show CDR1 as SEHNR and CDR2 as FQNEAQ (reference sequence). CDR3 sequence reads: CASSSKVGATNEKLFF. CDR3 bases: TGTGCCAGCAGCTCCAAAGTGGGTGCAACTAATGAAAAACTGTTTTTT.

This clonotype came up a few times. The chain has TRBV2 and TRBJ1-2, with 9 bases fitting TRBD1. This CDR3 is built from 15 residues. J was trimmed by 1 base and V by 7 bases; bases with no gene match: 7. Germline-derived CDR1 and CDR2 are SNHLY and FYNNEI. The CDR3 sequence is CASKPGQGLNYGYTF. CDR3 sequence (DNA): TGTGCCAGCAAACCGGGACAGGGTCTTAACTATGGCTACACCTTC.

Concerning this clonotype: The junction departs from germline at one end; a sequencing error may be responsible. This chain links TRBV19 with TRBJ2-6, with a possible D match to TRBD1 (5 bases). Germline values: CDR1 LNHDA, CDR2 SQIVND (reference sequence). This CDR3 is 12 amino acids long. CDR3: CASLGQGNTEAF. The CDR3 bases are TGTGCCAGTTTAGGGCAGGGCAACACTGAAGCTTTC.

In this sample, this clonotype turned up a few times. The V gene is TRBV9, the J gene TRBJ2-1, with D possibly matching TRBD2 (6 bases). In germline, CDR1 is SGDLS, CDR2 YYNGEE. The CDR3 has 14 residues. V lost 0 bases and J lost 6, with 10 bases in between. The CDR3 DNA reads as TGTGCCAGCAGCGTAGTTGGAGCGGGCAATGAGCAGTTCTTC. Amino acid sequence: CASSVVGAGNEQFF.